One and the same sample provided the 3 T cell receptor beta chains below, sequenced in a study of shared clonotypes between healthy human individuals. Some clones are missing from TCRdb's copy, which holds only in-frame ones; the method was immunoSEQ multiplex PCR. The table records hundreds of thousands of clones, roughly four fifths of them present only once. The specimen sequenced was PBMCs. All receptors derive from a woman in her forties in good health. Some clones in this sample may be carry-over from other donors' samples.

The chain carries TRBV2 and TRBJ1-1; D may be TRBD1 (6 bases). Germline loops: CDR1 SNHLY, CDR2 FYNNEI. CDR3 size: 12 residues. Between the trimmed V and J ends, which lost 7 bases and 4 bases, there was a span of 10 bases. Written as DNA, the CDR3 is TGTGCCAGCAAGGGGGGCCCCACTGAAGCTTTCTTT. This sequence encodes CASKGGPTEAFF. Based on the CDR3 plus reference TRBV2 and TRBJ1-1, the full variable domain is EPEVTQTPSHQVTQMGQEVILRCVPISNHLYFYWYRQILGQKVEFLVSFYNNEISEKSEIFDDQFSVERPDGSNFTLKIRSTKLEDSAMYFCASKGGPTEAFFGQGTRLTVV.

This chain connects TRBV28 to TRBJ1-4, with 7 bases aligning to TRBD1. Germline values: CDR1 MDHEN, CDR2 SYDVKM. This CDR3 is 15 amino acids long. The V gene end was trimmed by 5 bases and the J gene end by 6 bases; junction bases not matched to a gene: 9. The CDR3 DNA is TGTGCCAGCAGTACTCAGGGGGGTCTTGATGAAAAACTGTTTTTT. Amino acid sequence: CASSTQGGLDEKLFF.

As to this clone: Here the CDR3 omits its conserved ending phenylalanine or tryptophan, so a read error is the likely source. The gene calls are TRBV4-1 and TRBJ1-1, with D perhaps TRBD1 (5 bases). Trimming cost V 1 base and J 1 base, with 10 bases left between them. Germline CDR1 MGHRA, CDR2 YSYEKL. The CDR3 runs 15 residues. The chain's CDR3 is CASSQGLTGNTEAFL. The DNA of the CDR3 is TGCGCCAGCAGCCAAGGCCTTACAGGGAACACTGAAGCTTTCCTT.